These 6 T cell receptor beta chains originate from one sample sequenced in a study of blood T cell repertoires in COVID-19. Sequenced by immunoSEQ multiplex PCR; TCRdb stores in-frame clones only, minus some. This sample has about 50,000 clones, with roughly 91% found just once. Sequenced input: peripheral blood. These receptors originate from a human donor in a cohort sampled during active COVID-19.

This sequence joins TRBV12-5 and TRBJ1-2, with 7 positions matching TRBD1. Germline V gives CDR1 LGHNT, CDR2 FRNRAP. This CDR3 is 13 amino acids long. V lost 5 bases and J lost 8; bases outside the gene matches: 8. CDR3 nucleotide sequence: TGTGCTAGTGGTACCGAGGGGGCTCGGGGCTACACCTTC. Protein: CASGTEGARGYTF. The full variable domain, completed using reference TRBV12-5 and TRBJ1-2, is DARVTQTPRHKVTEMGQEVTMRCQPILGHNTVFWYRQTMMQGLELLAYFRNRAPLDDSGMPKDRFSAEMPDATLATLKIQPSEPRDSAVYFCASGTEGARGYTFGSGTRLTVV.

J is TRBJ1-2 and V is TRBV2; 9 nucleotides match TRBD1. The germline CDR1 and CDR2 sequences are SNHLY and FYNNEI. V shed 6 bases, J shed 1 base, and the junction held 6 bases outside the gene matches. The CDR3 consists of 15 residues. The CDR3 sequence: CASRLTGGGNYGYTF. The CDR3 region has the DNA TGTGCCAGCAGACTAACAGGGGGCGGTAACTATGGCTACACCTTC.

The chain joins TRBV30 to TRBJ1-1; tentative D call: TRBD1 (5 bases). The germline V gene encodes CDR1 GTSNPN and CDR2 SVGIG (reference sequence). V was cut by 2 bases and J by 0 bases, with 7 bases left in between. This CDR3 is built from 13 residues. The CDR3 loop reads CAWSRQLNTEAFF. The CDR3, as DNA: TGTGCCTGGAGTCGACAGCTGAACACTGAAGCTTTCTTT.

The chain uses TRBV7-3 and TRBJ2-1, with 14 bases that match TRBD2. From germline, CDR1 is SGHTA and CDR2 FQGTGA. The V gene end was trimmed by 1 base and the J gene end by 7 bases; junction bases not matched to a gene: 3. The CDR3 covers 16 residues. CDR3 in DNA: TGTGCCAGCAGCTTAAGACTAGCGGGAGGGCGGAATGAGCAGTTCTTC. It encodes CASSLRLAGGRNEQFF.

The chain links TRBV19 to TRBJ1-2, with D possibly TRBD1 on 5 matching bases. Trimming took 0 bases from V and 8 from J, leaving 16 bases between them. Germline-derived CDR1 and CDR2 are LNHDA and SQIVND (reference sequence). There are 15 residues in the CDR3. The chain's CDR3 is CASSIDQGRGEGYTF. Here the CDR3 DNA reads TGTGCCAGTAGTATAGATCAGGGCCGAGGCGAAGGCTACACCTTC. The full variable domain, rest sourced from reference TRBV19 and TRBJ1-2, is DGGITQSPKYLFRKEGQNVTLSCEQNLNHDAMYWYRQDPGQGLRLIYYSQIVNDFQKGDIAEGYSVSREKKESFPLTVTSAQKNPTAFYLCASSIDQGRGEGYTFGSGTRLTVV.

The chain couples TRBV27 to TRBJ1-4; 8 positions match TRBD1. The J segment lost 11 bases and the V segment lost 3 bases, leaving 8 bases of the junction unmatched. Germline V gene data show CDR1 as MNHEY and CDR2 as SMNVEV (reference sequence). The CDR3 has 14 amino acids. The CDR3 coding sequence is TGTGCCAGCAGTTTGCAGGGGGCAGCCGGGAAACTGTTTTTT. It specifies CASSLQGAAGKLFF.